A single sample is the source of the 30 T cell receptor beta chains below, sequenced in a study of Graves' ophthalmopathy and Graves' hyperthyroidism. TCR beta CDR3 amplification used RNA transcripts. RT-PCR was first run with HTBI primers, then multiplex PCR in a second round. TCRdb redid the calling of the multiplex PCR reads with MiXCR, one entry per CDR3 protein. The repertoire holds tens of thousands of distinct CDR3 sequences, with roughly 50% as singletons. Input material: peripheral blood. Receptors were obtained from an adult woman with stable Graves' hyperthyroidism.

The J gene is TRBJ2-7, the V gene TRBV24-1, with D perhaps matching TRBD2 (6 bases). The CDR3 has 14 amino acids. With 7 bases removed from V and 5 bases from J, the gap between germline ends came to 17 bases. Germline CDR1 KGHDR, CDR2 SFDVKD. The CDR3 nucleotides are TGTGCCACCAGGGAGGGCGGTACCGGGGACGAGCAGTACTTC. This gives the protein CATREGGTGDEQYF.

This clonotype was counted ten times or more. The chain employs TRBV11-2 and TRBJ1-1; tentative D call: TRBD1 (5 bases). The CDR3 length is 14 residues. Trimming removed 2 bases from V and 3 bases from J, with 10 bases in between. Germline CDR1 SGHAT, CDR2 FQNNGV. CDR3 bases: TGTGCCAGCAGCTTAAACCCGGGGGACACTGAAGCTTTCTTT. This translates into CASSLNPGDTEAFF.

Concerning this clonotype: A read error is likely, as this CDR3 ends without the conserved phenylalanine or tryptophan. The rearrangement links TRBV6-5 to TRBJ1-3; D might be TRBD1 (5 bases). Looked up from germline, CDR1 is MNHEY and CDR2 is SVGAGI. V gave up 7 bases and J gave up 0 bases, with 13 bases separating them. The CDR3 sequence is 15 residues long. The CDR3 here is CASKEGLTSGNTIYS. The CDR3, as DNA: TGTGCCAGCAAGGAGGGGCTGACCTCTGGAAACACCATATATTCT.

This chain links TRBV24-1 with TRBJ2-6; possibly TRBD2 for D (5 bases). Per the germline V gene, CDR1 is KGHDR and CDR2 is SFDVKD. Trimming removed 5 bases at V and 2 bases at J, with 12 bases between. The CDR3 runs to 16 residues. The CDR3 protein is CATSVASGTGANVLTF. The CDR3 DNA reads as TGTGCCACCAGTGTTGCCTCGGGGACTGGGGCCAACGTCCTGACTTTC.

This clonotype was recorded many times. V gene TRBV12-3 or TRBV12-4 combines with J gene TRBJ2-5; tentatively, D is TRBD1 (6 bases). V was pared by 8 bases and J by 2 bases, with 15 bases between. This CDR3 has 14 amino acids. The CDR3 DNA is TGTGCCAGCTTCAACCCCGGACAGCAAGAGACCCAGTACTTC. Its translation is CASFNPGQQETQYF.

Note on this clonotype: The junction and the germline gene differ at one end; a read error may be behind it. V is TRBV5-4 and J is TRBJ2-7; D not resolved. The CDR3 spans 13 residues. Per the germline V gene, CDR1 is SGHNT and CDR2 is YYREEE (reference sequence). The CDR3 nucleotides are TGCGCCAGCAGCCAGCTGGAAGAATACGAGCAGTACTTC. It yields the protein CASSQLEEYEQYF.

In this sample, this clonotype turned up many times. This chain links TRBV15 with TRBJ2-7; D is unresolved. Trimming left V 1 base short and J 2 bases short, with 9 bases between. The CDR3 sequence is 14 residues long. Germline V gene sequence: CDR1 LNHNV, CDR2 YYDKDF (reference sequence). The CDR3 region has the DNA TGTGCCACCAGCAGAGTGGCAGGCACCTACGAGCAGTACTTC. It codes for CATSRVAGTYEQYF. The full variable domain, its missing parts supplied by reference TRBV15 and TRBJ2-7, is DAMVIQNPRYQVTQFGKPVTLSCSQTLNHNVMYWYQQKSSQAPKLLFHYYDKDFNNEADTPDNFQSRRPNTSFCFLDIRSPGLGDTAMYLCATSRVAGTYEQYFGPGTRLTVT.

This clonotype has only a few counts. The chain recombines TRBV7-3 with TRBJ2-7; 12 nucleotides agree with TRBD1. The V gene end was trimmed by 3 bases and the J gene end by 4 bases; junction bases not matched to a gene: 1. Germline CDR1 SGHTA, CDR2 FQGTGA. This CDR3 region has 14 residues. The CDR3 spells CASSLGQGAYEQYF. Here the CDR3 DNA reads TGTGCCAGCAGCTTGGGACAGGGGGCTTACGAGCAGTACTTC.

This clonotype showed up many times. CDR3 residues: CATSERSSGLTRDTQYF. In DNA, the CDR3 is TGTGCCACCAGTGAGCGCTCTAGCGGCCTTACGAGGGATACGCAGTATTTT. The V call is TRBV24-1, the J call TRBJ2-3, with 7 bases that match TRBD2. V dropped 4 bases and J dropped 6; count of bases not matched to a gene: 15. The CDR3 runs 17 residues. Germline values: CDR1 KGHDR, CDR2 SFDVKD.

The CDR3 sequence: CGSTEQYF. DNA of the CDR3: TGTGGCAGTACCGAGCAGTACTTC. The chain joins TRBV2 to TRBJ2-7, with D uncertain. CDR3 size: 8 residues. Germline V lookup: CDR1 SNHLY, CDR2 FYNNEI.

At least ten counts were recorded for this clonotype. The V call is TRBV28, the J call TRBJ2-5; 9 bases map to TRBD1. The CDR3 consists of 17 residues. V shed 3 bases and J 4 bases; nucleotides not matched to a gene: 12. Germline values: CDR1 MDHEN, CDR2 SYDVKM. CDR3 DNA: TGTGCCAGCAGTTTGGACAGGGGCCACGGTTCTGGAGAGACCCAGTACTTC. As protein: CASSLDRGHGSGETQYF.

This clonotype was seen ten or more times. V and J are TRBV7-8 and TRBJ2-7, with 7 bases matching TRBD1. V lost 5 bases, J lost 5 bases, and 12 bases stayed unmatched. Germline V gene sequence: CDR1 SGHVS, CDR2 FQNEAQ. This CDR3 has 15 amino acids. The CDR3 spells CASSQRDSLAHEQYF. As DNA, the CDR3 is TGTGCCAGCAGCCAAAGGGACAGTCTGGCTCACGAGCAGTACTTC.

The chain employs TRBV5-1 and TRBJ1-2, with 7 positions matching TRBD1. This CDR3 has 14 residues. J lost 6 bases, V lost 7 bases, and 12 bases had no gene match. Germline V gene sequence: CDR1 SGHRS, CDR2 YFSETQ. For the CDR3, the DNA is TGCGCCAGCCGGCAACCGGGACAGAGGAATGGCTACACCTTC. It translates to CASRQPGQRNGYTF.

The table lists this clonotype with a few counts. The chain combines TRBV29-1 with TRBJ1-5; weak D call: TRBD1 (6 bases). Germline V gene lookup returns CDR1 SQVTM and CDR2 ANQGSEA. Deletions cut 6 bases from V and 2 bases from J, with 11 bases between. There are 13 residues in the CDR3. The CDR3: CSVEQGGNQPQHF. The CDR3 DNA sequence: TGCAGCGTCGAACAGGGCGGCAATCAGCCCCAGCATTTT.

The rearrangement links TRBV5-6 to TRBJ2-5; 11 nucleotides line up with TRBD2. Germline V lookup: CDR1 SGHDT, CDR2 YYEEEE. V lost 2 bases and J lost 1; bases outside the gene matches: 10. The length of the CDR3 is 18 residues. CDR3 sequence reads: CASSLAGTSGRPQETQYF. CDR3 bases: TGTGCCAGCAGCTTAGCGGGAACTAGCGGGAGACCCCAAGAGACCCAGTACTTC.

This clonotype was seen a single time. The genes are TRBV12-3 or TRBV12-4 and TRBJ1-1, with TRBD1 as a possible D gene (5 bases). The CDR3 is 14 residues long. Trimming stripped 3 bases from V and 0 bases from J, with 8 bases between. The CDR3 DNA reads TGTGCCAGCAGTTTGATAGGGGTGAACACTGAAGCTTTCTTT. Residues: CASSLIGVNTEAFF.

Concerning this clonotype itself: The CDR3 does not end in the conserved phenylalanine or tryptophan, so this is likely a read error. The chain has TRBV20-1 and TRBJ1-1; TRBD1 matches at 8 bases. The CDR3 contains 13 residues. Unmatched junction bases numbered 2, after V lost 4 bases and J lost 1 base. Germline CDR1 DFQATT, CDR2 SNEGSKA (reference sequence). The CDR3, as DNA: TGCAGTGCTACCGGGACAGGGAACACTGAAGCTTTCTCT. Its translation is CSATGTGNTEAFS.

The CDR3 DNA sequence: TGTGCCAGCAGTGAACTTGCAGCTCGACAGGGCGGCTATGGCTACACCTTC. This gives the protein CASSELAARQGGYGYTF. The genes are TRBV2 and TRBJ1-2; 7 positions match TRBD1. The CDR3 contains 17 residues. J was trimmed by 4 bases and V by 2 bases; bases with no gene match: 13. The V gene's germline CDR1 is SNHLY and CDR2 FYNNEI.

Of note for this clonotype: At one of its ends the junction is not consistent with the germline gene, which may arise from a read error. The rearrangement links TRBV7-2 to TRBJ1-2; 10 bases match TRBD1. The germline CDR1 and CDR2 sequences are SGHTA and FQGNSA. The CDR3 sequence is 17 residues long. CDR3 nucleotides: TGTGCCAGCAGCTTACGGCACCAGGGACAGGGGAACTATAGCTACACCTTC. This gives the protein CASSLRHQGQGNYSYTF.

The chain links TRBV10-3 to TRBJ2-5, with 7 bases fitting TRBD2. The CDR3 spans 14 residues. The germline CDR1 and CDR2 sequences are ENHRY and SYGVKD. V lost 8 bases, J lost 5 bases, and 11 bases stayed unmatched. Here the CDR3 reads CAISSGRGWETQYF. The CDR3 DNA reads TGTGCCATCTCCTCGGGGAGGGGTTGGGAGACCCAGTACTTC.

The chain carries TRBV20-1 and TRBJ2-2, with TRBD2 matching 14 bases. Germline V gene lookup returns CDR1 DFQATT and CDR2 SNEGSKA (reference sequence). V lost 5 bases and J lost 9; bases outside the gene matches: 11. The CDR3 consists of 16 residues. CDR3 residues: CSAWTSGRSRRWELFF. The CDR3 DNA reads as TGCAGTGCTTGGACTAGCGGGAGGTCCCGACGGTGGGAGCTGTTTTTT.

In its sample, this clonotype is medium-sized. The V gene is TRBV9, the J gene TRBJ2-6; D is undetermined. V lost 4 bases, J lost 1 base, and 6 bases lay in between. CDR1 is SGDLS and CDR2 is YYNGEE in the germline V gene. This CDR3 region has 14 residues. The CDR3 spells CASSQNSGANVLTF. For the CDR3, the DNA is TGTGCCAGCAGCCAGAATTCTGGGGCCAACGTCCTGACTTTC.

The chain joins TRBV4-1 to TRBJ1-2; D remains ambiguous. This CDR3 is built from 15 residues. Germline CDR1 is MGHRA and CDR2 is YSYEKL. V shed 1 base and J shed 0 bases, with 9 bases lying between them. As DNA, the CDR3 is TGCGCCAGCAGCCAAGGTCAACAACCTAACTATGGCTACACCTTC. Its translation: CASSQGQQPNYGYTF.

The V and J genes are TRBV4-3 and TRBJ1-2; 10 bases are shared with TRBD1. Per the germline V gene, CDR1 is LGHNA and CDR2 is YSLEER. The CDR3 consists of 15 residues. The J segment lost 8 bases and the V segment lost 0 bases, leaving 6 bases of the junction unmatched. The CDR3 coding sequence is TGCGCCAGCAGCCAAGATCAGGGGACAGGGGCCGGCTACACCTTC. Translating it yields CASSQDQGTGAGYTF.

This clonotype was found once. The genes are TRBV5-1 and TRBJ2-6; D gene uncertain. The CDR3 runs to 16 residues. V lost 4 bases to trimming and J lost 2 bases, with 13 bases between them. The germline V gene encodes CDR1 SGHRS and CDR2 YFSETQ. The CDR3 is CASSQDLGTGANVLTF. The DNA of the CDR3 is TGCGCCAGCAGCCAAGATTTGGGGACTGGGGCCAACGTCCTGACTTTC.

This clonotype was recorded at least ten times. The V gene is TRBV6-6, the J gene TRBJ2-3; 9 bases are shared with TRBD2. CDR1 and CDR2 from the germline V gene are MNHNY and SVGAGI (reference sequence). This CDR3 contains 16 residues. The V and J ends lost 4 bases and 2 bases, in that order; junction bases with no gene match: 7. In DNA form, the CDR3 reads TGTGCCAGCAGTTTCTTGGCGGGAGGGTCCACAGATACGCAGTATTTT. Encoded protein: CASSFLAGGSTDTQYF.

This clonotype was picked up many times. This chain joins TRBV2 and TRBJ2-5; tentatively, D is TRBD2 (5 bases). Trimming left V 4 bases short and J 5 bases short, with 17 bases between. The CDR3 consists of 15 residues. Germline V gene sequence: CDR1 SNHLY, CDR2 FYNNEI. CDR3 sequence (DNA): TGTGCCAGCAGTGCCTCTACCGACTATGGGGAGACCCAGTACTTC. This codes for CASSASTDYGETQYF.

This clonotype has at least ten counts. The gene calls are TRBV5-8 and TRBJ2-5, with TRBD2 matching over 7 bases. This CDR3 comprises 15 residues. V shed 3 bases, J shed 5 bases, and the junction held 10 bases outside the gene matches. CDR1 is SGHTS and CDR2 is YDEGEE in the germline V gene. CDR3 DNA: TGTGCCAGCAGCTCTGGGAACAGCGGGATTGAGACCCAGTACTTC. It encodes CASSSGNSGIETQYF. Variable domain in full (rest from reference TRBV5-8 and TRBJ2-5): EAGVTQSPTHLIKTRGQQATLRCSPISGHTSVYWYQQALGLGLQFLLWYDEGEERNRGNFPPRFSGRQFPNYSSELNVNALELEDSALYLCASSSGNSGIETQYFGPGTRLLVL.

The sample holds many counts of this clonotype. This sequence joins TRBV27 and TRBJ1-1, with D unresolved. CDR1 is MNHEY, CDR2 SMNVEV, per germline (reference sequence). This CDR3 has 16 amino acids. Trimming shortened V by 4 bases and J by 1 base, and 16 bases separated the two germline ends. In nucleotides, the CDR3 is TGTGCCAGCAGTTCTATCTACCTCGGGCAGAACACTGAAGCTTTCTTT. Its protein product is CASSSIYLGQNTEAFF.

The chain has TRBV25-1 and TRBJ1-2; D may be TRBD1 (5 bases). The ends were cut back, 8 bases at V and 0 bases at J, with 10 bases in the middle. The germline CDR1 and CDR2 sequences are MGHDK and SYGVNS. There are 13 residues in the CDR3. The CDR3 loop reads CASRDATNYGYTF. DNA for the CDR3: TGTGCCAGCCGGGACGCAACTAACTATGGCTACACCTTC.